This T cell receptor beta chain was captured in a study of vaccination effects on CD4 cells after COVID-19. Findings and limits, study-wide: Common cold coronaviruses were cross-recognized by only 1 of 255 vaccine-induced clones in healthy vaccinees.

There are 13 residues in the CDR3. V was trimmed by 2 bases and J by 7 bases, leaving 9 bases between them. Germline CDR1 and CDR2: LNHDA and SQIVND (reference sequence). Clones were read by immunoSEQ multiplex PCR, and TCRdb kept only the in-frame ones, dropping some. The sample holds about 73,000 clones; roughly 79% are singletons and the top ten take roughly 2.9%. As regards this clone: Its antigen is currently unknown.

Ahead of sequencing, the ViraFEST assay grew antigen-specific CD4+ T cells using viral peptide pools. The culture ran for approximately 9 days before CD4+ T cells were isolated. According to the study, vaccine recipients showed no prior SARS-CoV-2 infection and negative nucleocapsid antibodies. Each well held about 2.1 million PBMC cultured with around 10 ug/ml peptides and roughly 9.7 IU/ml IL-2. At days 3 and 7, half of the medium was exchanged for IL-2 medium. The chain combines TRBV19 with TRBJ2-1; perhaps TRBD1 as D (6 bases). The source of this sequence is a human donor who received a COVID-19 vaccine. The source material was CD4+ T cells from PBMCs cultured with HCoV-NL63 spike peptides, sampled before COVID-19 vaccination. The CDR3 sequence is CASSILQGNEQFF. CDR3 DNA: TGTGCCAGTAGTATATTGCAGGGGAATGAGCAGTTCTTC.